A selection of T cell receptor beta chains follows, all from one sample in a study of PD-1 blockade in classical Hodgkin lymphoma. Profiling relied on immunoSEQ multiplex PCR, and the TCRdb table lists in-frame clones only, not all of them. Of about 76,000 clones detected, about 89% appear once; the ten largest clones hold under 25%. This specimen was peripheral blood mononuclear cells (PBMCs), taken at baseline. Source of these receptors: a human donor with classical Hodgkin lymphoma. CDR3s include the opening cysteine and the closing phenylalanine or tryptophan. Each record gives: V gene, D gene, J gene, clone size, CDR3 protein, CDR3 DNA. A D gene is named only where the DNA matches it firmly. Clone size, where shown, is once, few, many, or a class for clones that have expanded.

>TRBV7-2|.|TRBJ2-3|.
CASSYLEPGLVNTDTQYF
TGTGCCAGCAGCTACCTTGAACCGGGACTTGTCAACACAGATACGCAGTATTTT
>TRBV7-9|.|TRBJ1-4|.
CASSLALEDEKLFF
TGTGCCAGCAGCTTAGCCCTAGAGGATGAAAAACTGTTTTTT
>TRBV19|TRBD1|TRBJ1-2|.
CASSGRQGDLGYTF
TGTGCCAGTAGCGGGCGACAGGGGGATTTGGGCTACACCTTC
>TRBV6-4|TRBD2|TRBJ2-2|.
CATRLAVNTGELFF
TGTGCCACCCGACTAGCGGTGAACACCGGGGAGCTGTTTTTT
>TRBV6-5|TRBD2|TRBJ2-3|.
CASSFRLAGGTDTQYF
TGTGCCAGCAGTTTTCGACTAGCGGGAGGCACAGATACGCAGTATTTT
>TRBV5-1|.|TRBJ2-2|.
CASSLITANTGELFF
TGCGCCAGCAGCTTAATCACAGCGAACACCGGGGAGCTGTTTTTT
>TRBV14|TRBD1|TRBJ2-4|.
CASSQDLGQGIKNIQYF
TGTGCCAGCAGCCAAGATCTCGGACAGGGGATCAAAAACATTCAGTACTTC
>TRBV4-3|.|TRBJ1-3|.
CASSQDLENTIYF
TGCGCCAGCAGCCAAGACCTCGAAAACACCATATATTTT
>TRBV2|.|TRBJ2-7|.
CASEDHWGSYEQYF
TGTGCCAGCGAGGACCACTGGGGCTCCTACGAGCAGTACTTC
>TRBV7-9|TRBD2|TRBJ2-1|.
CASITGLAVFHEQFF
TGTGCCAGCATTACCGGACTAGCGGTTTTCCATGAGCAGTTCTTC
>TRBV5-8|.|TRBJ1-5|.
CASRLGQGNNQPQHF
TGTGCCAGCAGGCTTGGCCAGGGGAACAATCAGCCCCAGCATTTT
>TRBV13|TRBD2|TRBJ2-1|.
CASSFAQREGRDLFF
TGTGCCAGCAGCTTCGCCCAGCGGGAGGGCCGAGATCTGTTCTTC
>TRBV7-9|TRBD1|TRBJ1-1|.
CASSLGQGASEAFF
TGTGCCAGCAGCTTAGGACAGGGGGCATCTGAAGCTTTCTTT
>TRBV6-1|.|TRBJ2-3|.
CASSEIYGSTDTQYF
TGTGCCAGCAGTGAAATCTACGGATCCACAGATACGCAGTATTTT
>TRBV6-5|.|TRBJ1-5|.
CATRGTLNQPQHF
TGTGCCACTAGAGGGACCCTCAATCAGCCCCAGCATTTT
>TRBV5-7|.|TRBJ2-1|once
CASSSPDNEQFF
TGTGCCAGCAGCTCCCCGGACAATGAGCAGTTCTTC
>TRBV7-2|TRBD2|TRBJ2-1|.
CASSLASGNLYEQFF
TGTGCCAGCAGCTTAGCTAGCGGGAATCTTTATGAGCAGTTCTTC
>TRBV5-4|TRBD2|TRBJ2-1|.
CASSSLSGSSYNEQFF
TGTGCCAGCAGCTCCCTTAGCGGGAGCTCCTACAATGAGCAGTTCTTC
>TRBV7-9|.|TRBJ2-7|once
CASSLGARNEQYF
TGTGCCAGCAGCTTGGGGGCGCGAAACGAGCAGTACTTC